This paragraph reports one TCR beta chain. With V trimmed by 1 base and J by 0 bases, 1 base remained unmatched. The CDR3 extends over 15 amino acids. Germline V lookup: CDR1 SGHDN, CDR2 FVKESK. This specimen belongs to a study of T cell responses to AZD1222 COVID-19 vaccine. Sequenced by immunoSEQ multiplex PCR; TCRdb stores in-frame clones only, minus some. The sample contains approximately 80,000 clones, 80% to 90% of which appear only once. The TCR originated in an adult who received the AZD1222 COVID-19 vaccine. V gene TRBV14 combines with J gene TRBJ2-3, with 7 bases that match TRBD2. The specimen was peripheral blood, collected 28 days after the second AZD1222 dose. The CDR3 sequence: CASSQVGGSTDTQYF. CDR3 DNA sequence: TGTGCCAGCAGCCAAGTCGGGGGGAGCACAGATACGCAGTATTTT.